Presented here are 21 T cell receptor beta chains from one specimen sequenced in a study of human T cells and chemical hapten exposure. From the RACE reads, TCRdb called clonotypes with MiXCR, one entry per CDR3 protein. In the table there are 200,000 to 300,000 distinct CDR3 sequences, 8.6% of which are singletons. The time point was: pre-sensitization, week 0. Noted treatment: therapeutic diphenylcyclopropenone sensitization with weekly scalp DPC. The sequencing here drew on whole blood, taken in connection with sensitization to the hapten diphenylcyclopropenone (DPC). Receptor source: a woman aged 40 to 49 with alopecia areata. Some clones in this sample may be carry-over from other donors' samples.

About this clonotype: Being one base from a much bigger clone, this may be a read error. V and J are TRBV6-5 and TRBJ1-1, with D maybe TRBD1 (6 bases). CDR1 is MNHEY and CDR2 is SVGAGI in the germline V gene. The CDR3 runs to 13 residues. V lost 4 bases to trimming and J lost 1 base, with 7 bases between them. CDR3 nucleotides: TGTGCCAGCAGTTGGGGGCCGAACACTGAAGCTTTCTTT. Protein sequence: CASSWGPNTEAFF.

The DNA for the CDR3 is TGCGCCAGCAGCCAAGTCTACGATACTGAAGCTTTCTTT. Protein sequence: CASSQVYDTEAFF. The rearrangement joins TRBV4-1 to TRBJ1-1, with no clear D. V shed 1 base and J shed 5 bases, with 8 bases lying between them. CDR1 is MGHRA and CDR2 is YSYEKL in the germline V gene. The CDR3 sequence is 13 residues long.

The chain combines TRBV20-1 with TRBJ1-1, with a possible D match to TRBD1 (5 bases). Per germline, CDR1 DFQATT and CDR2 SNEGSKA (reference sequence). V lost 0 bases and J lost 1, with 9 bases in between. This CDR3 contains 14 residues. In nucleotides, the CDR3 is TGCAGTGCTAGAGATGACAGAGAGAACACTGAAGCTTTCTTT. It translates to CSARDDRENTEAFF.

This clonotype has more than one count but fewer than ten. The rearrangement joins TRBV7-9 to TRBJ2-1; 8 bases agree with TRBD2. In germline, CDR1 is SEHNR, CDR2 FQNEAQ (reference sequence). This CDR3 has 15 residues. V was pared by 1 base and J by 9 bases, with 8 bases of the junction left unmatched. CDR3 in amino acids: CASSLGSGSRPEQFF. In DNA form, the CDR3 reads TGTGCCAGCAGCTTAGGAAGCGGGAGTCGTCCTGAGCAGTTCTTC.

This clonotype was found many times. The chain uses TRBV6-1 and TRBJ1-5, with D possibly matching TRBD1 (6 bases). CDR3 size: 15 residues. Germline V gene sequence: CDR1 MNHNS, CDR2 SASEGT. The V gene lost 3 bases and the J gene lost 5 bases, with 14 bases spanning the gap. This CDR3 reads CASSDWGQRDQPQHF. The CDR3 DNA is TGTGCCAGCAGTGATTGGGGGCAGCGCGATCAGCCCCAGCATTTT.

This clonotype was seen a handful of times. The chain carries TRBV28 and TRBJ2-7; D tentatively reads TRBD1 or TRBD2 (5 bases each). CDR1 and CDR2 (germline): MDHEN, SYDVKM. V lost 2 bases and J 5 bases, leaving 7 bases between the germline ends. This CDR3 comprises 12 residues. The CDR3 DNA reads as TGTGCCAGCAGTTTAATGGGGGACGAGCAGTACTTC. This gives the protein CASSLMGDEQYF.

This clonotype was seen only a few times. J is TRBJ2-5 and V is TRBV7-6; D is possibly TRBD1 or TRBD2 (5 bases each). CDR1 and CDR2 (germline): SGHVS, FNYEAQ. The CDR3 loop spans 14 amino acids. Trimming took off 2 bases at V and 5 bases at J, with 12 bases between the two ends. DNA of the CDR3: TGTGCCAGCAGCTTATGGCAGGGACGCGAGACCCAGTACTTC. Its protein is CASSLWQGRETQYF.

In DNA form, the CDR3 reads TGCAGCGTTCATGGTAAACCTCCATCAAGGACAGATACGCAGTATTTT. Protein sequence: CSVHGKPPSRTDTQYF. The genes are TRBV29-1 and TRBJ2-3; D gene uncertain. Germline lookup yields CDR1 SQVTM and CDR2 ANQGSEA. Between the trimmed V and J ends, which lost 5 bases and 3 bases, there was a span of 21 bases. The CDR3 length is 16 residues.

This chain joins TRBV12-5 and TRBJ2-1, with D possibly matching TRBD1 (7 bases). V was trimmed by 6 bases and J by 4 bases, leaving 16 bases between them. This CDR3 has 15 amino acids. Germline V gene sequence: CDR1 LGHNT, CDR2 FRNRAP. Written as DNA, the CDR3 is TGTGCTAGTGGACCCGGAGGGGGCACGTACAATGAGCAGTTCTTC. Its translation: CASGPGGGTYNEQFF.

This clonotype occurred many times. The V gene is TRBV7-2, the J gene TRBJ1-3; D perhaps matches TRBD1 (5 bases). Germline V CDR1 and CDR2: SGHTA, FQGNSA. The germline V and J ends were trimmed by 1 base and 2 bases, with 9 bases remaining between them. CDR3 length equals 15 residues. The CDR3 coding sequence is TGTGCCAGCAGCTTAGTGGGGGAAGCTGGAAACACCATATATTTT. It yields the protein CASSLVGEAGNTIYF.

As DNA, the CDR3 is TGTGCCAGCAGTTACCGTCGAGGCTACGAGCAGTACTTC. Protein: CASSYRRGYEQYF. The J gene is TRBJ2-7, the V gene TRBV6-5; D remains unclear. Germline V gives CDR1 MNHEY, CDR2 SVGAGI. The CDR3 runs to 13 residues. The V gene lost 2 bases and the J gene lost 3 bases, with 8 bases spanning the gap.

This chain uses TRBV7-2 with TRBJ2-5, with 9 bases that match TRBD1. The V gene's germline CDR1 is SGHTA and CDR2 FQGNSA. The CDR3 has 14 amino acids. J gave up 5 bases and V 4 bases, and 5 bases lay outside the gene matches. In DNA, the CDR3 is TGTGCCAGCAGCTCGGGACAGGGCGGTGAGACCCAGTACTTC. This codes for CASSSGQGGETQYF.

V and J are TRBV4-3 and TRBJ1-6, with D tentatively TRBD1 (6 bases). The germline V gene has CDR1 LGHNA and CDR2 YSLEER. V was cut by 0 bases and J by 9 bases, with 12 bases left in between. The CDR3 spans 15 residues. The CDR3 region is CASSQEDSEGSPLHF. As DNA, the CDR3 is TGCGCCAGCAGCCAAGAGGACAGTGAAGGTTCACCCCTCCACTTT.

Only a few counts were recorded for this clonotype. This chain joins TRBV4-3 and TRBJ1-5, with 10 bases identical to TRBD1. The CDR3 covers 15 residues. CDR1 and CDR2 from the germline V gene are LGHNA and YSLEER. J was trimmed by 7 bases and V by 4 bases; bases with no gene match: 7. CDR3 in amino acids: CASSRQTGGQQPQHF. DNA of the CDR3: TGCGCCAGCAGCCGCCAGACAGGGGGCCAGCAGCCCCAGCATTTT.

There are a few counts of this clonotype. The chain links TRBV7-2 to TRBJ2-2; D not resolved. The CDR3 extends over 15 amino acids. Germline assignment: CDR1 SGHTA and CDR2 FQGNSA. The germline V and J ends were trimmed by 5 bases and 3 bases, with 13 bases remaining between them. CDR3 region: CASSLRQTHTGELFF. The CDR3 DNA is TGTGCCAGCAGCCTCCGTCAAACCCACACCGGGGAGCTGTTTTTT.

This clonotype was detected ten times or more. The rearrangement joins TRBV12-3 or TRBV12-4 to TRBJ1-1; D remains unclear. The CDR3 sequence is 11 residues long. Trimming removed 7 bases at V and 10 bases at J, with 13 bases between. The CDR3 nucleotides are TGTGCCAGCACAATCCGGGGTTCAGCTTTCTTT. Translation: CASTIRGSAFF.

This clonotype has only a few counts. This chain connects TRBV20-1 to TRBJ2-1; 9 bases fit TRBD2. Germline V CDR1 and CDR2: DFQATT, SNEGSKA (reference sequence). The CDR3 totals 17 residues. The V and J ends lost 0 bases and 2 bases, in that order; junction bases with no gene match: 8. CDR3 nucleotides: TGCAGTGCTAGAGATCGCGGCAGCGGGAGGACCTACAATGAGCAGTTCTTC. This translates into CSARDRGSGRTYNEQFF.

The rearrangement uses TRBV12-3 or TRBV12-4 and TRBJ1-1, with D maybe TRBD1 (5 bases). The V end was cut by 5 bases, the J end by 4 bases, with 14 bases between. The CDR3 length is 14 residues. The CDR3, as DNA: TGTGCCAGCAGTCACCCAGGGTGGGGCACTGAAGCTTTCTTT. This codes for CASSHPGWGTEAFF.

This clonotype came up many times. The CDR3 protein is CASSLGPNSNQPQHF. CDR3 bases: TGTGCCAGCAGTTTAGGGCCGAATAGCAATCAGCCCCAGCATTTT. This chain uses TRBV12-3 or TRBV12-4 with TRBJ1-5; D gene unclear. Trimming stripped 1 base from V and 0 bases from J, with 7 bases between. The CDR3 is made up of 15 amino acids.

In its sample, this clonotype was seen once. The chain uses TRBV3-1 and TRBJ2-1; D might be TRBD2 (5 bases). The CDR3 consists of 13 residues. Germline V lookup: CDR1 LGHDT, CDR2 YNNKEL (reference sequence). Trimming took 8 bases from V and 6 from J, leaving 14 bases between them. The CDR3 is CASGRLRGNEQFF. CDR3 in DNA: TGTGCCAGCGGAAGACTCCGGGGCAATGAGCAGTTCTTC.

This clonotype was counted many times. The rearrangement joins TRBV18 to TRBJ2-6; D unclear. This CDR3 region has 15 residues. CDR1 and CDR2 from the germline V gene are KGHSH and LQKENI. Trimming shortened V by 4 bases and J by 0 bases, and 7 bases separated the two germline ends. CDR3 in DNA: TGTGCCAGCTCACTAGGGAACTCTGGGGCCAACGTCCTGACTTTC. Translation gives CASSLGNSGANVLTF.